This paragraph covers one T cell receptor beta chain sequence. The antigen remains unidentified. The germline gives CDR1 MGHRA, CDR2 YSYEKL. With 5 bases removed from V and 7 bases from J, the gap between germline ends came to 14 bases. The CDR3 is 13 amino acids. These data originate in a study of cytomegalovirus exposure and HLA in healthy donors. General study findings and limits: Other equally common chains were less clonally expanded than HLA-associated TCR beta chains, a later analysis showed. Immune exposure data for these donors was limited to CMV serostatus.

It was with 60 Vbeta and 13 Jbeta primers that the PCR ran. The protocol was immunoSEQ multiplex PCR, while the TCRdb copy is restricted to in-frame clones and leaves out a portion. The sample holds about 200,000 clones, 75% to 90% seen once. This receptor was identified in a woman in her thirties in good health and CMV-seronegative. The sequenced material came from PBMCs. J is TRBJ1-2 and V is TRBV4-1; the D gene is possibly TRBD1 (5 bases). The CDR3 is CASSDNRGIGYTF. CDR3 coding DNA: TGCGCCAGCAGCGATAATAGGGGAATTGGCTACACCTTC.